This TCR beta chain was sequenced during a study of shared clonotypes between healthy human individuals. The study's findings and limits: Estimated richness values were generally larger in naive subsets than in memory subsets. It was the non-shared clonotypes that had lower generation probabilities than clonotypes shared by all four donors.

The V and J ends lost 6 bases and 4 bases respectively, with 6 bases between them. Per the germline V gene, CDR1 is MDHEN and CDR2 is SYDVKM. This CDR3 has 11 residues. As concerns this clone: Antigen: not known.

Deep was the level at which the assay was run. TCRdb's table, derived via immunoSEQ multiplex PCR, lists solely in-frame clones and lacks some. The data contain approximately 2.5 million clones, approximately 94% of them singletons. Material for sequencing was naive CD4+ T cells from PBMCs. The sample's subset: CD45RA+ positively selected. This receptor was obtained from a man aged 18 to 30 in good health. Some clones in this sample may be carry-over from other donors' samples. The rearrangement joins TRBV28 to TRBJ2-5, with a weak D call TRBD2 (5 bases). This chain's CDR3 is CASREAETQYF. The DNA for the CDR3 is TGTGCCAGCAGGGAGGCAGAGACCCAGTACTTC.